These 9 T cell receptor beta chains were sequenced from one sample in a study of T cell responses to AZD1222 COVID-19 vaccine. Using immunoSEQ multiplex PCR, the repertoire was profiled, and TCRdb retains in-frame clones only, with some absent. The data contain 44,000 or so clones, 83% of them singletons. This material consisted of peripheral blood, taken on day 0 of AZD1222 vaccination. The receptors originated from an adult in good health.

This chain connects TRBV12-3 or TRBV12-4 to TRBJ1-5; TRBD1 agrees at 9 bases. There are 13 residues in the CDR3. The J segment lost 6 bases and the V segment lost 8 bases, leaving 5 bases of the junction unmatched. DNA for the CDR3: TGTGCCAGCGGACAGGGGTGGTCTCAGCCCCAGCATTTT. Translated, it gives CASGQGWSQPQHF.

The V gene is TRBV7-2, the J gene TRBJ2-2, with TRBD2 matching 9 bases. Germline loops: CDR1 SGHTA, CDR2 FQGNSA. V was pared by 0 bases and J by 1 base, with 3 bases of the junction left unmatched. The CDR3 is 17 amino acids. The CDR3 reads CASSLASLAGNTGELFF. CDR3 nucleotide sequence: TGTGCCAGCAGCTTAGCCTCACTAGCGGGGAACACCGGGGAGCTGTTTTTT. Together with reference TRBV7-2 and TRBJ2-2, the CDR3 gives the full variable domain: GAGVSQSPSNKVTEKGKDVELRCDPISGHTALYWYRQSLGQGLEFLIYFQGNSAPDKSGLPSDRFSAERTGGSVSTLTIQRTQQEDSAVYLCASSLASLAGNTGELFFGEGSRLTVL.

The V gene is TRBV15, the J gene TRBJ2-7; 11 nucleotides match TRBD1. Germline V gene sequence: CDR1 LNHNV, CDR2 YYDKDF (reference sequence). V lost 5 bases and J lost 0; bases outside the gene matches: 3. The CDR3 is 15 amino acids. The CDR3 reads CATSGGTGGSYEQYF. In nucleotides, the CDR3 is TGTGCCACCAGCGGAGGGACAGGGGGCTCCTACGAGCAGTACTTC.

This clone occurred once. The V and J genes are TRBV6-5 and TRBJ2-6; no clear D. The V and J ends lost 10 bases and 0 bases respectively, with 10 bases between them. The germline gives CDR1 MNHEY, CDR2 SVGAGI. CDR3 size: 14 residues. The CDR3 is CATRPGSGANVLTF. Here the CDR3 DNA reads TGTGCCACCCGACCGGGCTCTGGGGCCAACGTCCTGACTTTC.

The rearrangement joins TRBV28 to TRBJ1-6; unclear D gene. Trimming pared 2 bases from V and 0 bases from J, leaving 8 bases between. Germline lookup yields CDR1 MDHEN and CDR2 SYDVKM. The CDR3 contains 16 residues. CDR3 amino acids: CASSLPRSSYNSPLHF. The DNA of the CDR3 is TGTGCCAGCAGTTTACCAAGGAGCTCCTATAATTCACCCCTCCACTTT.

This sequence joins TRBV7-2 and TRBJ2-3; TRBD1 matches 7 bases. This CDR3 comprises 14 residues. V gave up 4 bases and J gave up 6 bases; unmatched junction bases: 7. Germline values: CDR1 SGHTA, CDR2 FQGNSA. Here the CDR3 reads CASSWDSISDTQYF. CDR3 in DNA: TGTGCCAGCAGCTGGGACAGCATTTCGGATACGCAGTATTTT.

This clone was seen only a few times. The chain has TRBV7-9 and TRBJ2-2; D uncertain. Germline CDR1 SEHNR, CDR2 FQNEAQ (reference sequence). The CDR3 length is 17 residues. Trimming left V 5 bases short and J 4 bases short, with 20 bases between. The CDR3 DNA is TGTGCCAGCAGCCCCAACATGGGCGGCAGGTCCACCGGGGAGCTGTTTTTT. Encoded protein: CASSPNMGGRSTGELFF.

This clone was observed a few times. The rearrangement uses TRBV14 and TRBJ2-7; tentative D call: TRBD1 (5 bases). Germline CDR1 reads SGHDN; CDR2 reads FVKESK. This CDR3 region has 13 residues. Between the trimmed V and J ends, which lost 7 bases and 6 bases, there was a span of 16 bases. This chain's CDR3 is CASMPGLRGEQYF. Written as DNA, the CDR3 is TGTGCCAGCATGCCGGGCTTAAGGGGCGAGCAGTACTTC.

The genes are TRBV28 and TRBJ1-4; 7 bases match TRBD1. Germline CDR1 and CDR2: MDHEN and SYDVKM. V dropped 1 base and J dropped 6; count of bases not matched to a gene: 2. There are 14 residues in the CDR3. CDR3 nucleotides: TGTGCCAGCAGTTTATACAGGGGCGATGAAAAACTGTTTTTT. The encoded protein is CASSLYRGDEKLFF. Combining the CDR3 with reference TRBV28 and TRBJ1-4 gives the whole variable domain DVKVTQSSRYLVKRTGEKVFLECVQDMDHENMFWYRQDPGLGLRLIYFSYDVKMKEKGDIPEGYSVSREKKERFSLILESASTNQTSMYLCASSLYRGDEKLFFGSGTQLSVL.